The clone carrying this T cell receptor (beta chain) was observed once. Its antigen is as yet unknown. The data were produced by immunoSEQ multiplex PCR, yet TCRdb's version contains in-frame clones alone and is incomplete. The sample carries 120,000 or so clones, 88% recorded once. The source of the sample is a study of T cell responses to AZD1222 COVID-19 vaccine. Pooling covered second doses at about 4 or about 12 weeks. Study conclusions and caveats: The repertoires were collected only after the peak T cell response.

This specimen consisted of peripheral blood, obtained 28 days after the second AZD1222 dose. This sequence was found in an adult who received the AZD1222 COVID-19 vaccine.

The CDR3 here is CASTTGGLNYGYTF. The CDR3 DNA is TGTGCCAGCACCACGGGGGGGCTGAACTATGGCTACACCTTC. The rearrangement joins TRBV28 to TRBJ1-2; possibly TRBD1 for D (6 bases). The V gene's germline CDR1 is MDHEN and CDR2 SYDVKM. The length of the CDR3 is 14 residues. Trimming removed 7 bases from V and 2 bases from J, with 14 bases in between.